This TCR beta chain stems from a study of cytomegalovirus exposure and HLA in healthy donors. At the level of the study: Among roughly 180 million T cells, an earlier analysis found roughly 110 million unique TCR beta sequences. Notes on the study in general: CMV serostatus was the only immune exposure information that was available.

V shed 5 bases, J shed 2 bases, and the junction held 5 bases outside the gene matches. The germline gives CDR1 SGHTA, CDR2 FQGNSA. The CDR3 has 15 amino acids. A few counts support this clone. Its antigen is currently unknown. Researchers ran the PCR with 60 Vbeta and 13 Jbeta primers. The assay was immunoSEQ multiplex PCR, and TCRdb's table has in-frame clones only and misses some. The table records approximately 160,000 clones, approximately 77% of them present only once. The chain employs TRBV7-2 and TRBJ2-3, with 9 nucleotides matching TRBD1. This TCR derives from a male donor in good health and CMV-seropositive. The source material was PBMCs. CDR3 sequence (DNA): TGTGCCAGCAGCACCGGGACAGGGCACACAGATACGCAGTATTTT. Encoded protein: CASSTGTGHTDTQYF. Together with reference TRBV7-2 and TRBJ2-3, the CDR3 gives the full variable domain: GAGVSQSPSNKVTEKGKDVELRCDPISGHTALYWYRQSLGQGLEFLIYFQGNSAPDKSGLPSDRFSAERTGGSVSTLTIQRTQQEDSAVYLCASSTGTGHTDTQYFGPGTRLTVL.